The T cell receptor (beta chain) described here comes from a study of PD-1 blockade in classical Hodgkin lymphoma. The germline V and J ends were trimmed by 5 bases and 7 bases, with 15 bases remaining between them. The CDR3 has 14 amino acids. Germline V CDR1 and CDR2: MNHEY, SMNVEV (reference sequence). The protocol was immunoSEQ multiplex PCR, while the TCRdb copy is restricted to in-frame clones and leaves out a portion. The data show approximately 96,000 clones, about 92% seen once. The sample's time point: cycle 4 day 1 (C4D1), after about 6 weeks of nivolumab. Exposure to brentuximab vedotin varied, and each patient had relapsed following autologous stem cell transplantation.

The clonotype originates from a human donor with classical Hodgkin lymphoma. The chain employs TRBV27 and TRBJ2-1; D is ambiguous. Sequenced material: peripheral blood mononuclear cells (PBMCs), taken before the fourth cycle of nivolumab. The CDR3 nucleotides are TGTGCCAGCAGTCGTCCGGGCCCCACAAATGAGCAGTTCTTC. Its protein product is CASSRPGPTNEQFF.